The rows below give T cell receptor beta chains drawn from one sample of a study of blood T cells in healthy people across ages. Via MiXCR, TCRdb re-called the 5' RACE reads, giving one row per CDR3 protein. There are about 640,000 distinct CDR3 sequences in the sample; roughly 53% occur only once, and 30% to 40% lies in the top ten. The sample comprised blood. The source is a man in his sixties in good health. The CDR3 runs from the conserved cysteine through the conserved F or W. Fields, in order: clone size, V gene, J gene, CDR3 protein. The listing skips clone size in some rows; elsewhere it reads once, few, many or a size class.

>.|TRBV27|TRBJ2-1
CASSLRGAYNEQFF
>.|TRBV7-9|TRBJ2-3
CASSHRGHTDTQYF
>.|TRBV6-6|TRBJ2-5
CASSYVGETQYF
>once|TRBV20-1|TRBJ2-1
CSARGGPPNNEQFF
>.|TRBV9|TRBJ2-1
CASSPGTWGNEQFF
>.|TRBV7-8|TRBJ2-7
CASSRRTGHSYEQYF
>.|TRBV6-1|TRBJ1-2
CASSRGASYGYTF
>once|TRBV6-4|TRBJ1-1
CASRAQMNTEAFF
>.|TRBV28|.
CASSPHGSRGIYEQYF
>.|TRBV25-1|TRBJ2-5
CASSEFPERETQYF
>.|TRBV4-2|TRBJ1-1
CASSQDGDTEAFF
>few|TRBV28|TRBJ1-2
CASSLGGSYGYTF
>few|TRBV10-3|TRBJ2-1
CAISDAWGNEQFF
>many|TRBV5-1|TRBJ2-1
CASSPGQSSYNEQFF
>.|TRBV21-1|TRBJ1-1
CASSNRQGEDTEAFF
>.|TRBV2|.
CASGSTGFEQYF
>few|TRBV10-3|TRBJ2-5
CAISDFTEETQYF
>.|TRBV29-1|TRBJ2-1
CSVEGETLSFSYNEQFF
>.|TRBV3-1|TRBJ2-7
CASSQRGETYEQYF
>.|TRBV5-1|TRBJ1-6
CASTRDRDSPLHF
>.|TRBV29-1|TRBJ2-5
CSVEPSPGGQETQYF
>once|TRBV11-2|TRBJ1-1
CASSPEPSNFNTEAFF
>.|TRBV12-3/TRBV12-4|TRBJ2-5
CANSLEGLAQETQYF
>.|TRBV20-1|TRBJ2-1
CSASGPARNEQFF
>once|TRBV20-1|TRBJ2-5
CSARAFSGRQETQYF
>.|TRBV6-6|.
CASSYSGAPEGTQYF
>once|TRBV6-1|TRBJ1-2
CASSEGQRGYTF
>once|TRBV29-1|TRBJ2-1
CSAIRGGATDEQFF
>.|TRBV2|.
CASSEGGAGGTEETQYF
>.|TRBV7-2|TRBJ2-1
CASRSGYNEQFF
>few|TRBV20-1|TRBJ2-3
CSAAQRTSGGQDTQYF
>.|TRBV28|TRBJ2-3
CASSFGAAGTDTQYF
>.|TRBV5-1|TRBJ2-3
CASGTREDTQYF
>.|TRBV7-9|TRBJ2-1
CASSFVYGYNEQFF
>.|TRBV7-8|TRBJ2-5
CVSSSRLAGGKETQYF
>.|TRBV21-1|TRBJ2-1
CASSKGWTSGAYNEQFF
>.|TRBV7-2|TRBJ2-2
CASSFNPLALNGELFF
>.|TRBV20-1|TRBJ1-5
CSARGWGGGNQPQHF
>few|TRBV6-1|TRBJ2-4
CASSEMGGTAKNIQYF
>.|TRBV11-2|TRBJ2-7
CASRRSQAQYF
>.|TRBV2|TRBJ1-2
CASRRDYGYTF
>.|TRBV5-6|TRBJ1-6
CASSFPGQNSPLHF
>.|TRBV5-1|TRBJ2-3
CASSRAETGGVTDTQYF
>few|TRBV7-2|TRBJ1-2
CASSLPVGPTANYGYTF
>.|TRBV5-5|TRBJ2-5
CASSLGGLGETQYF
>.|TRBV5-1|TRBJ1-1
CASSAPGGRTEAFF
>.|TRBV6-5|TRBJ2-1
CASREWGEAYNEQFF
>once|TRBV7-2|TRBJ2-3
CASRAGTTLLDTQYF
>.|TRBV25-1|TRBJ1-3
CASIRTGGNTIYF
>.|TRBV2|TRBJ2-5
CASSARTSGGVETQYF
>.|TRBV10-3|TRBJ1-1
CAISESNRLNTEAFF
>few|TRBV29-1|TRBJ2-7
CSGGQGAYEQYF
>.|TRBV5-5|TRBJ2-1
CASSLRDRGDEQFF
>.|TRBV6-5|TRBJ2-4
CASSPSGAAKNIQYF
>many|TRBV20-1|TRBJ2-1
CSARAGDRGRNEQFF